The 5 T cell receptor beta chains given below trace back to one sample, sequenced in a study of T cell changes during pregnancy in multiple sclerosis. Using immunoSEQ multiplex PCR, the repertoire was profiled, and TCRdb retains in-frame clones only, with some absent. The repertoire includes approximately 50,000 clones, roughly 90% of them detected once, and about 0.4% sits in the top ten. The material sequenced was CD4+ T cells from peripheral blood mononuclear cells, taken after pregnancy. The receptors were gathered from a female donor with multiple sclerosis, enrolled in a pregnancy study.

V and J are TRBV10-3 and TRBJ1-5, with 9 bases matching TRBD1. Per germline, CDR1 ENHRY and CDR2 SYGVKD. The V and J ends lost 1 base and 7 bases, in that order; junction bases with no gene match: 5. The CDR3 contains 15 residues. The CDR3 loop reads CAISEFDGQGQPQHF. The CDR3 DNA reads TGTGCCATCAGTGAGTTCGACGGACAGGGGCAGCCCCAGCATTTT.

This clone was seen once. The rearrangement uses TRBV18 and TRBJ1-2; 12 positions agree with TRBD1. The trim removed 8 bases at V and 4 bases at J, leaving 8 bases unmatched. Germline-derived CDR1 and CDR2 are KGHSH and LQKENI. CDR3 size: 15 residues. CDR3 in amino acids: CASQTGTGGPYGYTF. The CDR3 DNA sequence: TGTGCCAGCCAAACCGGGACAGGGGGCCCCTATGGCTACACCTTC.

This chain links TRBV5-4 with TRBJ1-3; a possible D gene is TRBD1 (6 bases). The CDR3 contains 14 residues. The germline CDR1 and CDR2 sequences are SGHNT and YYREEE (reference sequence). The V end was cut by 9 bases, the J end by 3 bases, with 16 bases between. The CDR3 reads CATGEGVNGNTIYF. Written as DNA, the CDR3 is TGTGCCACCGGAGAGGGGGTAAATGGAAACACCATATATTTT.

This sequence joins TRBV6-1 and TRBJ2-3; 7 bases map to TRBD1. The CDR3 extends over 17 amino acids. Trimming removed 1 base from V and 5 bases from J; junction bases left unmatched: 12. Germline CDR1 reads MNHNS; CDR2 reads SASEGT. The CDR3 nucleotides read TGTGCCAGCAGTGAAGAGTCGGCAGGGGGAAGTAGAGATACGCAGTATTTT. This codes for CASSEESAGGSRDTQYF.

The V call is TRBV7-2, the J call TRBJ2-5; tentative D call: TRBD2 (6 bases). Trimming took off 3 bases at V and 5 bases at J, with 16 bases between the two ends. Germline V CDR1 and CDR2: SGHTA, FQGNSA. CDR3 size: 15 residues. CDR3 DNA: TGTGCCAGCAGCTTGAAGGGACTCCCTAGGGAGACCCAGTACTTC. It yields the protein CASSLKGLPRETQYF.